This T cell receptor beta chain was sequenced in a study of T-cell memory formation after mild COVID-19. Study-level background: There were largely donor-specific TCR clusters.

The CDR3 loop spans 19 amino acids. The ends lost 0 bases at V and 4 bases at J; junction bases unmatched: 16. Germline V gene lookup returns CDR1 SNHLY and CDR2 FYNNEI. Broader study findings: Among contracting clones, CD4+ were mainly CM/EM and CD8+ enriched in EMRA. Clones contracting day 15 to 85 were balanced CD4/CD8; later expanders leaned CD4+.

To note about this clonotype: What it binds is unknown.

Researchers used 5'RACE with constant-segment primers to make TCR alpha and TCR beta cDNA libraries that carry sample barcodes and UMIs. TCRdb processed the 5' RACE reads anew with MiXCR; each CDR3 protein has one entry. Of roughly 150,000 distinct CDR3 sequences detected, roughly 15% appear once; the ten largest clones hold less than 15%. The gene calls are TRBV2 and TRBJ1-1; 8 bases align to TRBD1. The sample taken for sequencing was PBMCs or a T cell subset sorted from them (not recorded which). This clonotype was obtained from an adult woman who had mild COVID-19 (a few samples of this study predate the infection). Cell type and time point are not known. The CDR3 reads CASSEALPGQGGLVTEAFF. CDR3 nucleotides: TGTGCCAGCAGTGAAGCGCTTCCCGGACAGGGTGGTTTGGTCACTGAAGCTTTCTTT.